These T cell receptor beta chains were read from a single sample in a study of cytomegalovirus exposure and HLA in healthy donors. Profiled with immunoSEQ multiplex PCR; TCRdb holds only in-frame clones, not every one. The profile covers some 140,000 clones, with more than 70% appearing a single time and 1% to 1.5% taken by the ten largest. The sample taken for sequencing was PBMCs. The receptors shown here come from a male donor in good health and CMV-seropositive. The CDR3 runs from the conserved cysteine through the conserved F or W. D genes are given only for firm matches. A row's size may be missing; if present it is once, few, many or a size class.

DNA: TGTGCCAGCAGCACCGGGACAGGGGCCAATCAGCCCCAGCATTTT; CDR3: CASSTGTGANQPQHF; V: TRBV5-6; J: TRBJ1-5; length: 15; D: TRBD1; size: -
DNA: TGTGCCAGCAGCTTCCGGGGTTACTACGAGCAGTACTTC; CDR3: CASSFRGYYEQYF; V: TRBV5-6; J: TRBJ2-7; length: 13; D: -; size: -
DNA: TGTGCCAGCAGCCAAGTAAACCCTAGCGTGATCGTCCTGACTTTC; CDR3: CASSQVNPSVIVLTF; V: TRBV4-2; J: TRBJ2-6; length: 15; D: -; size: -
DNA: TGTGCCAGTAGTATAGAGGGGGGACTAACAGGCACAGATACGCAGTATTTT; CDR3: CASSIEGGLTGTDTQYF; V: TRBV19; J: TRBJ2-3; length: 17; D: TRBD2; size: once
DNA: TGTGCCAGCAGCTTGGTTTCAGGCACAGATACGCAGTATTTT; CDR3: CASSLVSGTDTQYF; V: TRBV5-4; J: TRBJ2-3; length: 14; D: -; size: once
DNA: TGTGCCACCAGCATAGGGAGCGGGGGGGCCGGTGAGCAGTACTTC; CDR3: CATSIGSGGAGEQYF; V: TRBV15; J: TRBJ2-7; length: 15; D: TRBD2; size: -
DNA: TGTGCCAGCAGTGAAAGGACAGGTGTTTTCTACGAGCAGTACTTC; CDR3: CASSERTGVFYEQYF; V: TRBV2; J: TRBJ2-7; length: 15; D: TRBD1; size: -
DNA: TGCGCCAGCAGCTTGGTGGGCAGCACTAATGAAAAACTGTTTTTT; CDR3: CASSLVGSTNEKLFF; V: TRBV5-1; J: TRBJ1-4; length: 15; D: -; size: few
DNA: TGTGCCAGCAGCCGGGGGGGAGTTAGCACAGATACGCAGTATTTT; CDR3: CASSRGGVSTDTQYF; V: TRBV7-9; J: TRBJ2-3; length: 15; D: TRBD2; size: -
DNA: TGTGCCAGCTCACCACCGAGTCAGGGGACCGGGGAGCTGTTTTTT; CDR3: CASSPPSQGTGELFF; V: TRBV18; J: TRBJ2-2; length: 15; D: -; size: -
DNA: TGTGCCAGCAGCCTAGCGGGGCTAGGGGCCTACGAGCAGTACTTC; CDR3: CASSLAGLGAYEQYF; V: TRBV7-2; J: TRBJ2-7; length: 15; D: TRBD2; size: -
DNA: TGTGCCATCAGTGAGTCTTCAGGGGGCTATAACTATGGCTACACCTTC; CDR3: CAISESSGGYNYGYTF; V: TRBV10-3; J: TRBJ1-2; length: 16; D: TRBD1; size: -
DNA: TGTGCCAGCAGTTTCCCGGGGAAATTGGAAGATACGCAGTATTTT; CDR3: CASSFPGKLEDTQYF; V: TRBV28; J: TRBJ2-3; length: 15; D: -; size: -
DNA: TGTGCCAGCAGCCCATTTAACGGGGACAGAACCAATGAGCAGTTCTTC; CDR3: CASSPFNGDRTNEQFF; V: TRBV7-9; J: TRBJ2-1; length: 16; D: TRBD1; size: -
DNA: TGTGCCAGCTCACCGGTTGGGGGCTTGAATCAGCCCCAGCATTTT; CDR3: CASSPVGGLNQPQHF; V: TRBV18; J: TRBJ1-5; length: 15; D: -; size: few
DNA: TGCACCAGCAGCCAAGATTGGGGCTTCTACGAGCAGTACTTC; CDR3: CTSSQDWGFYEQYF; V: TRBV1; J: TRBJ2-7; length: 14; D: -; size: once
DNA: TGTGCCAGCAGTTCATTACCAGTGCAGTACTTC; CDR3: CASSSLPVQYF; V: TRBV28; J: TRBJ2-7; length: 11; D: -; size: -
DNA: TGTGCCAGTAGTCCAACGGGACAGGCTTCCTACGAGCAGTACTTC; CDR3: CASSPTGQASYEQYF; V: TRBV19; J: TRBJ2-7; length: 15; D: TRBD1; size: -
DNA: TGTGCCAGCAGTTTAGAGGGGGTGGGTCCCGGGGAGCTGTTTTTT; CDR3: CASSLEGVGPGELFF; V: TRBV27; J: TRBJ2-2; length: 15; D: -; size: -
DNA: TGTGCCAGTAGTATAGGACATGACAGCAATCAGCCCCAGCATTTT; CDR3: CASSIGHDSNQPQHF; V: TRBV19; J: TRBJ1-5; length: 15; D: -; size: -
DNA: TGTGCCAGCAGTTCCAGGGGGCCCGTCAATGAGCAGTTCTTC; CDR3: CASSSRGPVNEQFF; V: TRBV27; J: TRBJ2-1; length: 14; D: TRBD1; size: -
DNA: TGCGCCAGCAGCCAAGAGAAGGGGAATGAGCGTGAGCAGTACTTC; CDR3: CASSQEKGNEREQYF; V: TRBV4-3; J: TRBJ2-7; length: 15; D: -; size: -
DNA: TGTGCCAGCTCAGTAGCCGGACAGGGCTCCTACGAGCAGTACTTC; CDR3: CASSVAGQGSYEQYF; V: TRBV18; J: TRBJ2-7; length: 15; D: TRBD1; size: -
DNA: TGCGCCAGCAGCCTAGACCCTATATCCGCCTACAATGAGCAGTTCTTC; CDR3: CASSLDPISAYNEQFF; V: TRBV5-1; J: TRBJ2-1; length: 16; D: -; size: -
DNA: TGTGCCAGCCTTGCTCTAGCGGGGGGGCCGGAGACCCAGTACTTC; CDR3: CASLALAGGPETQYF; V: TRBV2; J: TRBJ2-5; length: 15; D: TRBD2; size: -
DNA: TGTGCCAGTACTGTCGGGGGGCTTGTTAATGAAAAACTGTTTTTT; CDR3: CASTVGGLVNEKLFF; V: TRBV19; J: TRBJ1-4; length: 15; D: -; size: -
DNA: TGTGCCAGCAGCTTGGGAGGGACGCCCTCCGAGCAGTACTTC; CDR3: CASSLGGTPSEQYF; V: TRBV7-9; J: TRBJ2-7; length: 14; D: TRBD2; size: -